The 27 T cell receptor beta chains below come from one sample, sequenced in a study of blood T cell repertoires in COVID-19. Sequenced by immunoSEQ multiplex PCR; TCRdb stores in-frame clones only, minus some. The sample shows roughly 250,000 clones, more than 70% of them seen only once. The sequenced sample was peripheral blood. The receptor source for this set is a woman between 35 and 50 years old who had recovered from COVID-19.

J is TRBJ2-3 and V is TRBV3-1 (or the pseudogene TRBV3-2); 8 bases fit TRBD2. The CDR3 covers 17 residues. Germline trimming cut 5 bases from V and 1 base from J; bases unmatched to any gene: 11. The germline V gene has CDR1 LGHDT and CDR2 YNNKEL (reference sequence). The CDR3 coding sequence is TGTGCCAGCAGCAAAGGGATCGCGGGGGGTCGCACAGATACGCAGTATTTT. As protein: CASSKGIAGGRTDTQYF.

For this clone: A much more abundant neighbour one base away suggests this may be a read error. The same CDR3 arises from other DNA sequences in this sample as well. This chain connects TRBV5-6 to TRBJ1-2; a possible D gene is TRBD1 (5 bases). Trimming removed 4 bases at V and 2 bases at J, with 15 bases between. The CDR3 covers 15 residues. CDR1 SGHDT and CDR2 YYEEEE come from the germline V gene. CDR3 protein: CASSRDLGVNYGYTF. The CDR3 nucleotides are TGTGCCAGCAGCCGTGACTTAGGGGTAAACTATGGCTACACCTTC. The complete variable domain, with remaining parts taken from reference TRBV5-6 and TRBJ1-2, reads DAGVTQSPTHLIKTRGQQVTLRCSPKSGHDTVSWYQQALGQGPQFIFQYYEEEERQRGNFPDRFSGHQFPNYSSELNVNALLLGDSALYLCASSRDLGVNYGYTFGSGTRLTVV.

A few counts support this clone. The chain is built from TRBV7-8 and TRBJ2-7; D might be TRBD2 (6 bases). V lost 4 bases and J 4 bases, leaving 11 bases between the germline ends. The CDR3 is 13 amino acids. Looked up from germline, CDR1 is SGHVS and CDR2 is FQNEAQ. The CDR3 bases are TGTGCCAGCAGCTCTGGGACTTTGTACGAGCAGTACTTC. Its protein is CASSSGTLYEQYF.

V gene TRBV19 combines with J gene TRBJ2-1; 11 bases align to TRBD2. The germline V gene encodes CDR1 LNHDA and CDR2 SQIVND (reference sequence). The trim removed 5 bases at V and 0 bases at J, leaving 6 bases unmatched. The CDR3 spans 17 residues. In DNA, the CDR3 is TGTGCCAGTAGTCACGGCCTAGCGGGAGGCTCCTACAATGAGCAGTTCTTC. As protein: CASSHGLAGGSYNEQFF.

Comments on this clone: The sample carries other DNA sequences with the same CDR3. This chain links TRBV19 with TRBJ2-6; unclear D gene. Germline V gene sequence: CDR1 LNHDA, CDR2 SQIVND (reference sequence). The CDR3 has 15 residues. The V gene lost 3 bases and the J gene lost 1 base, with 7 bases spanning the gap. CDR3 region: CASSIDSSGANVLTF. In nucleotides, the CDR3 is TGTGCCAGTAGTATTGACTCGTCTGGGGCCAACGTCCTGACTTTC.

V usage is TRBV19 and J usage is TRBJ2-1; TRBD2 is a possible D gene (7 bases). The germline V and J ends were trimmed by 3 bases and 8 bases, with 23 bases remaining between them. CDR3 length: 17 amino acids. CDR1 and CDR2 (germline): LNHDA, SQIVND (reference sequence). The CDR3 sequence: CASSMQGGGHQRDEQFF. CDR3 in DNA: TGTGCCAGTAGTATGCAGGGCGGGGGACACCAAAGGGATGAGCAGTTCTTC.

The gene calls are TRBV5-6 and TRBJ2-7; 7 nucleotides agree with TRBD1. V shed 2 bases, J shed 4 bases, and the junction held 6 bases outside the gene matches. CDR1 is SGHDT, CDR2 YYEEEE, per germline. The CDR3 loop spans 14 amino acids. The CDR3 here is CASSFIQGEYEQYF. The CDR3, as DNA: TGTGCCAGCAGCTTCATCCAGGGGGAGTACGAGCAGTACTTC.

Only one count was recorded for this clone. V and J are TRBV29-1 and TRBJ2-7; TRBD2 aligns across 11 bases. This CDR3 region has 13 residues. Germline V gene lookup returns CDR1 SQVTM and CDR2 ANQGSEA. V lost 6 bases and J lost 6; bases outside the gene matches: 7. CDR3 DNA: TGCAGCGTCTTTACTAGCGGGAGTAGCGAGCAGTACTTC. Protein: CSVFTSGSSEQYF.

This chain uses TRBV28 with TRBJ2-6, with TRBD1 identical over 9 bases. CDR3 length: 18 residues. Trimming took 7 bases from V and 0 from J; bases not matched to a gene: 10. CDR1 is MDHEN, CDR2 SYDVKM, per germline. DNA of the CDR3: TGTGCCAGCATAGAGCACAGGGGGCGAGACTCTGGGGCCAACGTCCTGACTTTC. Translating it yields CASIEHRGRDSGANVLTF.

The chain is built from TRBV29-1 and TRBJ1-1, with TRBD1 matching over 9 bases. Germline V gene sequence: CDR1 SQVTM, CDR2 ANQGSEA. The trim removed 7 bases at V and 5 bases at J, leaving 8 bases unmatched. This CDR3 contains 13 residues. As DNA, the CDR3 is TGCAGCGCGGGTGGACAGGGGAATACTGAAGCTTTCTTT. As protein: CSAGGQGNTEAFF.

The chain uses TRBV7-9 and TRBJ1-4; no reliable D call. V was shortened by 5 bases and J by 8 bases, with 9 bases between the two germline ends. This CDR3 spans 12 amino acids. Germline assignment: CDR1 SEHNR and CDR2 FQNEAQ (reference sequence). The CDR3 spells CASSATREKLFF. The CDR3, as DNA: TGTGCCAGCAGCGCCACTCGGGAAAAACTGTTTTTT.

V gene TRBV6-5 combines with J gene TRBJ2-2, with TRBD2 as a possible D gene (5 bases). This CDR3 contains 14 residues. V lost 2 bases to trimming and J lost 4 bases, with 8 bases between them. From germline, CDR1 is MNHEY and CDR2 SVGAGI. The CDR3 DNA follows: TGTGCCAGCAGTTACGGGGAGAGCACCGGGGAGCTGTTTTTT. Translating it yields CASSYGESTGELFF.

This sequence joins TRBV11-2 and TRBJ1-5; 7 bases line up with TRBD1. Germline V lookup: CDR1 SGHAT, CDR2 FQNNGV. V was clipped by 3 bases and J by 2 bases; unmatched bases: 1. The CDR3 is made up of 14 amino acids. CDR3 residues: CASSFGQGNQPQHF. CDR3 bases: TGTGCCAGCAGCTTCGGACAGGGCAATCAGCCCCAGCATTTT. The full variable domain, its missing parts supplied by reference TRBV11-2 and TRBJ1-5, is EAGVAQSPRYKIIEKRQSVAFWCNPISGHATLYWYQQILGQGPKLLIQFQNNGVVDDSQLPKDRFSAERLKGVDSTLKIQPAKLEDSAVYLCASSFGQGNQPQHFGDGTRLSIL.

This clone appeared a few times. The chain uses TRBV7-2 and TRBJ2-7; perhaps TRBD2 as D (8 bases). V was cut by 9 bases and J by 7 bases, with 25 bases left in between. CDR3 size: 15 residues. Germline V gene sequence: CDR1 SGHTA, CDR2 FQGNSA. The CDR3, as DNA: TGTGCCAGTTCGGGATCGGGGGGGACAGCCCAGGAGCAGTACTTC. Translation: CASSGSGGTAQEQYF.

This rearrangement joins TRBV6-5 to TRBJ2-3, with 9 bases that match TRBD2. The germline CDR1 and CDR2 sequences are MNHEY and SVGAGI. Trimming cost V 10 bases and J 11 bases; bases outside gene matches: 13. This CDR3 is built from 13 residues. CDR3 protein: CATQGTSSGKQYF. The DNA of the CDR3 is TGTGCCACCCAGGGGACTAGCAGTGGTAAGCAGTATTTT.

The gene calls are TRBV7-2 and TRBJ2-7, with a possible D match to TRBD1 (7 bases). There are 14 residues in the CDR3. Trimming took off 3 bases at V and 4 bases at J, with 13 bases between the two ends. CDR1 and CDR2 from the germline V gene are SGHTA and FQGNSA. This CDR3 reads CASSFQGGPYEQYF. As DNA, the CDR3 is TGTGCCAGCAGCTTTCAGGGGGGACCTTACGAGCAGTACTTC.

The chain is built from TRBV5-6 and TRBJ1-2; no definite D call. Germline V gene lookup returns CDR1 SGHDT and CDR2 YYEEEE. Trimming shortened V by 4 bases and J by 8 bases, and 12 bases separated the two germline ends. The CDR3 is 12 amino acids. The CDR3 DNA reads as TGTGCCAGCAGCATCGGGGAGCGGGGCTACACCTTC. The encoded protein is CASSIGERGYTF.

This clone was counted once. As DNA, the CDR3 is TGTGCCAGCAGCCTGGGACAGAGACCTAACTATGGCTACACCTTC. It yields the protein CASSLGQRPNYGYTF. This rearrangement joins TRBV5-4 to TRBJ1-2, with 7 bases identical to TRBD1. The junction had 6 bases not matched to a gene; V was cut back by 4 bases and J by 0 bases. Germline values: CDR1 SGHNT, CDR2 YYREEE (reference sequence). The CDR3 spans 15 residues.

The chain uses TRBV18 and TRBJ2-5; D may be TRBD1 (5 bases). The CDR3 consists of 15 residues. V shed 5 bases and J shed 1 base, with 14 bases lying between them. The germline V gene has CDR1 KGHSH and CDR2 LQKENI. The CDR3 spells CASSARQLTQETQYF. CDR3 DNA sequence: TGTGCCAGCTCAGCCAGACAGCTCACCCAAGAGACCCAGTACTTC.

The chain recombines TRBV19 with TRBJ1-5; 7 bases are a match to TRBD1. From germline, CDR1 is LNHDA and CDR2 SQIVND (reference sequence). This CDR3 spans 14 amino acids. V shed 4 bases, J shed 5 bases, and the junction held 5 bases outside the gene matches. The CDR3 is CASSRTGEYQPQHF. CDR3 nucleotide sequence: TGTGCCAGTAGTAGGACAGGCGAATATCAGCCCCAGCATTTT.

The V call is TRBV11-2, the J call TRBJ2-2; TRBD2 might be the D (6 bases). V was shortened by 0 bases and J by 1 base, with 9 bases between the two germline ends. Germline CDR1 is SGHAT and CDR2 is FQNNGV. The CDR3 loop spans 16 amino acids. DNA for the CDR3: TGTGCCAGCAGCTTAGAGGGGGGACTGAACACCGGGGAGCTGTTTTTT. It specifies CASSLEGGLNTGELFF.

The V call is TRBV19, the J call TRBJ1-5; 7 bases match TRBD1. Germline V gene lookup returns CDR1 LNHDA and CDR2 SQIVND (reference sequence). This CDR3 contains 14 residues. J lost 5 bases, V lost 2 bases, and 3 bases had no gene match. The CDR3 sequence: CASSIFRGDQPQHF. Here the CDR3 DNA reads TGTGCCAGTAGTATATTCAGGGGGGATCAGCCCCAGCATTTT. Filled out from reference TRBV19 and TRBJ1-5, the complete variable domain reads DGGITQSPKYLFRKEGQNVTLSCEQNLNHDAMYWYRQDPGQGLRLIYYSQIVNDFQKGDIAEGYSVSREKKESFPLTVTSAQKNPTAFYLCASSIFRGDQPQHFGDGTRLSIL.

The chain's CDR3 is CAWMRQGANEQFF. The CDR3 DNA sequence: TGTGCCTGGATGAGACAGGGGGCTAATGAGCAGTTCTTC. This chain joins TRBV30 and TRBJ2-1; 10 nucleotides match TRBD1. Germline CDR1 and CDR2: GTSNPN and SVGIG (reference sequence). V was clipped by 4 bases and J by 7 bases; unmatched bases: 4. The CDR3 sequence is 13 residues long.

A single count supports this clone. The chain uses TRBV19 and TRBJ2-1, with D unresolved. The CDR3 runs 16 residues. In germline, CDR1 is LNHDA, CDR2 SQIVND (reference sequence). V lost 0 bases and J lost 7, with 16 bases in between. CDR3 residues: CASSIDQAYSRNEQFF. The CDR3 coding sequence is TGTGCCAGTAGTATAGATCAGGCCTACTCCAGGAATGAGCAGTTCTTC.

V usage is TRBV7-2 and J usage is TRBJ2-2, with D unclear. Germline CDR1 is SGHTA and CDR2 is FQGNSA. This CDR3 contains 18 residues. V lost 5 bases, J lost 0 bases, and 19 bases lay in between. This CDR3 is CASSPSLADFANTGELFF. As DNA, the CDR3 is TGTGCCAGCAGCCCAAGTCTGGCGGATTTCGCGAACACCGGGGAGCTGTTTTTT.

This clone was recorded a few times. V usage is TRBV5-6 and J usage is TRBJ1-1, with a possible D match to TRBD1 (5 bases). This CDR3 comprises 14 residues. Trimming cost V 4 bases and J 4 bases, with 14 bases left between them. Looked up from germline, CDR1 is SGHDT and CDR2 is YYEEEE. The CDR3 sequence is CASSLLTVATEAFF. The CDR3 nucleotides read TGTGCCAGCAGCCTTCTGACAGTGGCCACTGAAGCTTTCTTT.

The chain has TRBV19 and TRBJ1-1; D is unclear. The V end lost 6 bases, the J end lost 2 bases, and 25 bases lay between the germline ends. Germline CDR1 is LNHDA and CDR2 is SQIVND (reference sequence). This CDR3 is 18 amino acids long. In DNA form, the CDR3 reads TGTGCCAGTAGCCTAGCTCCCAAACTAAAAAAACTCAACACTGAAGCTTTCTTT. Amino acid sequence: CASSLAPKLKKLNTEAFF.